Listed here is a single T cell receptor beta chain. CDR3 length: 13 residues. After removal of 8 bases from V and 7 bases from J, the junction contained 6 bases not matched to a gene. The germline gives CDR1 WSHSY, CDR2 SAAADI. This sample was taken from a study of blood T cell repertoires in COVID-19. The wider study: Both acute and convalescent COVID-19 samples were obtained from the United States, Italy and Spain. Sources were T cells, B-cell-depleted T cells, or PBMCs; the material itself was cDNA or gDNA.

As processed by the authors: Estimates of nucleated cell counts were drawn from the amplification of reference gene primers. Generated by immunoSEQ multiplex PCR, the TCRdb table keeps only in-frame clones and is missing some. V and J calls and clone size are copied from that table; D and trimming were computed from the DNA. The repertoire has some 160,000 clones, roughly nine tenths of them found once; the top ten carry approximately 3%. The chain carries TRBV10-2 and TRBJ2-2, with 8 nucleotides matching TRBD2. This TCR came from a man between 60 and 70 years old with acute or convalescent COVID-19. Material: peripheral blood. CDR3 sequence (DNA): TGCGCCAGCGGGCGGGGGGCTGGCGGGGAGCTGTTTTTT. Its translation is CASGRGAGGELFF.